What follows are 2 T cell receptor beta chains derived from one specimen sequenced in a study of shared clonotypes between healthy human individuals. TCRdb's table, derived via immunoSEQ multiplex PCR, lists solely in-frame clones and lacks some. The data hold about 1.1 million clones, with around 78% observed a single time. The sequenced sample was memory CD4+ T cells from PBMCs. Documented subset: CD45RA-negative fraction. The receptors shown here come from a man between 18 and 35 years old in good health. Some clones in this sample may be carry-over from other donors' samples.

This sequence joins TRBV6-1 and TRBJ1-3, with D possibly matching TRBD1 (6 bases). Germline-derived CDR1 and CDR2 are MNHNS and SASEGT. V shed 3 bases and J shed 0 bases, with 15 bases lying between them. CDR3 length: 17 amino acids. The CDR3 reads CASSDEGTPLSGNTIYF. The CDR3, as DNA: TGTGCCAGCAGTGATGAAGGGACACCACTCTCTGGAAACACCATATATTTT.

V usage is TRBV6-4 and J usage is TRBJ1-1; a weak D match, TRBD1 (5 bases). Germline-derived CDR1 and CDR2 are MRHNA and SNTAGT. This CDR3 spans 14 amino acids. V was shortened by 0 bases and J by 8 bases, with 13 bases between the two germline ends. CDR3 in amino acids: CASSDSLGRGEAFF. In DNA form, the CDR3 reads TGTGCCAGCAGTGACTCGCTGGGTAGGGGCGAAGCTTTCTTT.